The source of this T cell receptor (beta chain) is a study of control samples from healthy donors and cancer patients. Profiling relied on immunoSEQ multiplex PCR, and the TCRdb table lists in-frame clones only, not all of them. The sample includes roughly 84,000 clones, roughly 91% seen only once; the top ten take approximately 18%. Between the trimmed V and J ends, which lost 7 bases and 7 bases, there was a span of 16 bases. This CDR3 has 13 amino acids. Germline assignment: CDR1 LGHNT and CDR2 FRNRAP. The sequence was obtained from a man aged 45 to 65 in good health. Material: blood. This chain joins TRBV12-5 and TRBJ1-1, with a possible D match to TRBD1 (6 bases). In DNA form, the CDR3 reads TGTGCTAGTGCCCGGGGGCTGGGACTTGAAGCTTTCTTT. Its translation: CASARGLGLEAFF. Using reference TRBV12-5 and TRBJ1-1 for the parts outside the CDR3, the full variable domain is DARVTQTPRHKVTEMGQEVTMRCQPILGHNTVFWYRQTMMQGLELLAYFRNRAPLDDSGMPKDRFSAEMPDATLATLKIQPSEPRDSAVYFCASARGLGLEAFFGQGTRLTVV.